The sequence of this T cell receptor (beta chain) was determined in a study of identical twins. A universal primer site arose from template switching, and cDNA bore unique molecular identifiers. TCRdb re-derived calls from the 5' RACE reads in MiXCR, one entry per CDR3 protein. The table records about 240,000 distinct CDR3 sequences, about 7.5% of them present only once. Regarding this clonotype: Its specificity is unknown.

Germline V gene sequence: CDR1 SEHNR, CDR2 FQNEAQ (reference sequence). This CDR3 region has 17 residues. Trimming removed 3 bases from V and 0 bases from J; junction bases left unmatched: 7. Study observations and caveats: Weaker excess twin sharing was observed in beta out-of-frame sequences. Clonotypes of the beta chain that were abundant in cord blood carried fewer insertions (memory repertoires showed none). Conclusions came from cross-sectional statistical analysis, not from following the same donors.

This sample also appeared in a second study, on yellow fever vaccine responses in identical twins.

This chain uses TRBV7-9 with TRBJ2-7; 11 positions agree with TRBD2. Sequences were obtained from CD8+ T cells sorted from blood. This clonotype originated in a woman aged 18-29 years in good health. The CDR3 DNA reads TGTGCCAGCAGCTTGGGGCTAGCGGGAGGTTCCTCCTACGAGCAGTACTTC. Protein product: CASSLGLAGGSSYEQYF.